What follows are 13 T cell receptor beta chains derived from one specimen sequenced in a study of glioma-infiltrating T cells after dendritic cell vaccination. Indicated time point: after dendritic cell vaccination, including at tumor progression/relapse. TCRdb's copy holds only in-frame clones and misses some; the assay was immunoSEQ multiplex PCR. The table shows approximately 93,000 clones, with 85% occurring only once. This specimen was blood, taken after dendritic cell vaccination. The receptors originated from a human donor with glioblastoma.

This chain joins TRBV2 and TRBJ1-5; unclear D gene. The CDR3 spans 14 residues. The V and J ends lost 0 bases and 5 bases respectively, with 8 bases between them. CDR1 is SNHLY and CDR2 is FYNNEI in the germline V gene. This CDR3 is CASSEAQTHQPQHF. Written as DNA, the CDR3 is TGTGCCAGCAGTGAAGCGCAAACACATCAGCCCCAGCATTTT.

The chain couples TRBV5-1 to TRBJ2-1; 12 bases match TRBD2. Germline V gene sequence: CDR1 SGHRS, CDR2 YFSETQ. The J segment lost 9 bases and the V segment lost 0 bases, leaving 4 bases of the junction unmatched. The CDR3 has 15 residues. DNA of the CDR3: TGCGCCAGCAGCTTGGGACTAGCGGGGGTCTCTGAGCAGTTCTTC. Translated: CASSLGLAGVSEQFF.

J is TRBJ1-3 and V is TRBV2; TRBD1 is a possible D gene (6 bases). There are 22 residues in the CDR3. V was clipped by 2 bases and J by 2 bases, with 31 bases between them. Germline CDR1 reads SNHLY; CDR2 reads FYNNEI. The CDR3 here is CASSEMAPAGVVRGLPGNTIYF. CDR3 in DNA: TGTGCCAGCAGTGAAATGGCACCCGCCGGGGTTGTGAGGGGGTTGCCTGGAAACACCATATATTTT.

The chain carries TRBV6-5 and TRBJ2-7, with D tentatively TRBD2 (6 bases). With 6 bases removed from V and 8 bases from J, the gap between germline ends came to 20 bases. Per germline, CDR1 MNHEY and CDR2 SVGAGI. The CDR3 has 14 amino acids. CDR3 DNA sequence: TGTGCCAGCAGCACGGGGGACTTGTTTAGAAAGCAGTACTTC. Its protein product is CASSTGDLFRKQYF.

V usage is TRBV13 and J usage is TRBJ2-3; TRBD1 matches at 7 bases. V shed 0 bases, J shed 2 bases, and the junction held 5 bases outside the gene matches. Germline values: CDR1 PRHDT, CDR2 FYEKMQ (reference sequence). The CDR3 contains 16 residues. The CDR3 sequence: CASSLGLGQPTDTQYF. The CDR3 DNA follows: TGTGCCAGCAGCTTAGGCCTGGGACAGCCCACAGATACGCAGTATTTT.

The chain uses TRBV19 and TRBJ2-1; TRBD2 matches 7 bases. The germline gives CDR1 LNHDA, CDR2 SQIVND (reference sequence). The CDR3 runs 18 residues. Germline trimming cut 2 bases from V and 0 bases from J; bases unmatched to any gene: 10. CDR3 DNA: TGTGCCAGTAGTATAATTGGGGCGGGAGTTCGCTCCTACAATGAGCAGTTCTTC. It codes for CASSIIGAGVRSYNEQFF. The variable domain in full, completed from reference TRBV19 and TRBJ2-1, reads DGGITQSPKYLFRKEGQNVTLSCEQNLNHDAMYWYRQDPGQGLRLIYYSQIVNDFQKGDIAEGYSVSREKKESFPLTVTSAQKNPTAFYLCASSIIGAGVRSYNEQFFGPGTRLTVL.

The V gene is TRBV9, the J gene TRBJ2-1; tentative D call: TRBD1 (5 bases). The CDR3 sequence is 14 residues long. V lost 2 bases and J 4 bases, leaving 10 bases between the germline ends. Germline-derived CDR1 and CDR2 are SGDLS and YYNGEE. The CDR3 here is CASSVMPGYNEQFF. The CDR3 region has the DNA TGTGCCAGCAGCGTTATGCCAGGGTACAATGAGCAGTTCTTC. Full variable domain (rest looked up from reference TRBV9 and TRBJ2-1): DSGVTQTPKHLITATGQRVTLRCSPRSGDLSVYWYQQSLDQGLQFLIQYYNGEERAKGNILERFSAQQFPDLHSELNLSSLELGDSALYFCASSVMPGYNEQFFGPGTRLTVL.

This chain joins TRBV11-2 and TRBJ2-5, with D uncertain. The V gene's germline CDR1 is SGHAT and CDR2 FQNNGV. Trimming removed 1 base from V and 5 bases from J, with 17 bases in between. There are 16 residues in the CDR3. The DNA of the CDR3 is TGTGCCAGCAGCTTAGTACTGGCAACGGTGAGGGAGACCCAGTACTTC. It specifies CASSLVLATVRETQYF.

CDR3 region: CASSLRQGPSYEQYF. CDR3 nucleotides: TGTGCCAGCAGCTTACGACAGGGACCCTCCTACGAGCAGTACTTC. This chain uses TRBV7-8 with TRBJ2-7, with 7 bases identical to TRBD1. The CDR3 length is 15 residues. With V trimmed by 2 bases and J by 0 bases, 4 bases remained unmatched. CDR1 SGHVS and CDR2 FQNEAQ come from the germline V gene.

The rearrangement links TRBV7-2 to TRBJ1-2, with D possibly being TRBD1 (5 bases). The V and J ends lost 3 bases and 5 bases respectively, with 16 bases between them. The V gene's germline CDR1 is SGHTA and CDR2 FQGNSA. The CDR3 is 15 amino acids. CDR3 residues: CASSLGGEGWYGYTF. In DNA form, the CDR3 reads TGTGCCAGCAGCTTGGGGGGGGAAGGCTGGTATGGCTACACCTTC.

This clone was counted only a few times. The chain uses TRBV4-1 and TRBJ1-3; D remains unclear. V was clipped by 4 bases and J by 7 bases, with 11 bases between them. This CDR3 contains 13 residues. Germline-derived CDR1 and CDR2 are MGHRA and YSYEKL. DNA for the CDR3: TGCGCCAGCAGCCCAGGTTCTGTGAACACCATATATTTT. Its protein is CASSPGSVNTIYF.

This clone has only a few counts. The J gene is TRBJ1-4, the V gene TRBV9, with D tentatively TRBD1 (5 bases). This CDR3 has 15 amino acids. The V and J ends lost 0 bases and 8 bases respectively, with 14 bases between them. The germline V gene has CDR1 SGDLS and CDR2 YYNGEE. This chain's CDR3 is CASSVEGREGEKLFF. In nucleotides, the CDR3 is TGTGCCAGCAGCGTAGAAGGCAGGGAGGGAGAAAAACTGTTTTTT.

The chain links TRBV9 to TRBJ1-1, with TRBD1 as a possible D gene (5 bases). Deletions cut 0 bases from V and 0 bases from J, with 6 bases between. Germline CDR1 reads SGDLS; CDR2 reads YYNGEE. The length of the CDR3 is 14 residues. The CDR3: CASSVGGMNTEAFF. The CDR3, as DNA: TGTGCCAGCAGCGTAGGGGGCATGAACACTGAAGCTTTCTTT.